Below, 30 T cell receptor beta chains from the same sample are listed, as sequenced in a study of metastatic and nonmetastatic thyroid tumors. Each patient came to thyroid surgery without any prior treatment (of any kind). With MiXCR, TCRdb called clones anew from the PCR reads. The data show roughly 25,000 clones, about 15% seen once. The sequenced sample was blood. Receptors were obtained from a female donor with papillary thyroid cancer or a benign thyroid nodule (not recorded which). Some clones in this sample may be carry-over from other donors' samples.

Many counts were recorded for this clone. V and J are TRBV28 and TRBJ2-5; a possible D gene is TRBD1 (5 bases). Germline lookup yields CDR1 MDHEN and CDR2 SYDVKM. This CDR3 is built from 11 residues. Trimming took 6 bases from V and 5 from J, leaving 7 bases between them. In DNA, the CDR3 is TGTGCCAGCAGCTCAGGGGAGACCCAGTACTTC. Translation: CASSSGETQYF.

For this clone: The junction departs from germline at one end; a sequencing error may be responsible. This chain links TRBV28 with TRBJ2-2, with 10 bases matching TRBD2. Germline V gene data show CDR1 as MDHEN and CDR2 as SYDVKM. The CDR3 covers 15 residues. The CDR3 is CASRFSGRNTGELFF. CDR3 DNA: TGTGCCAGCAGATTTAGCGGGAGGAACACCGGTGAGCTCTTTTTT.

In its sample, this clone was seen many times. The chain has TRBV5-1 and TRBJ2-3; TRBD2 matches at 7 bases. V shed 4 bases, J shed 4 bases, and the junction held 6 bases outside the gene matches. CDR1 is SGHRS, CDR2 YFSETQ, per germline. The length of the CDR3 is 14 residues. CDR3 sequence (DNA): TGCGCCAGCAGCAGGGGAGGGGATCCAGATACGCAGTATTTT. It translates to CASSRGGDPDTQYF.

V is TRBV7-2 and J is TRBJ2-2, with unresolved D. Germline CDR1 reads SGHTA; CDR2 reads FQGNSA. This CDR3 spans 15 amino acids. V was shortened by 0 bases and J by 5 bases, with 10 bases between the two germline ends. The CDR3 bases are TGTGCCAGCAGCTTAGCTACGAGTTGGACCGGGGAGCTGTTTTTT. This encodes CASSLATSWTGELFF.

This clone came up a few times. A much larger clone differs from this one at a single base, so this may be a read error. Other DNA sequences in this sample translate to the same CDR3. The rearrangement uses TRBV7-6 and TRBJ1-1, with a tentative D call TRBD1 (6 bases). With 6 bases removed from V and 1 base from J, the gap between germline ends came to 9 bases. The CDR3 extends over 13 amino acids. Germline V gene sequence: CDR1 SGHVS, CDR2 FNYEAQ. The DNA of the CDR3 is TGTGCCAGCAGTGGGACAAAGAACACTGAAGCTTTCTTT. The encoded protein is CASSGTKNTEAFF.

This clone turned up a few times. Mismatch with germline at one junction end may stem from a read error. V gene TRBV27 combines with J gene TRBJ2-1; possibly TRBD2 for D (5 bases). The germline CDR1 and CDR2 sequences are MNHEY and SMNVEV (reference sequence). This CDR3 region has 15 residues. CDR3 region: CASSARTSPNSERFF. CDR3 bases: TGTGCCAGCAGTGCTCGTACTAGTCCCAATTCGGAGCGGTTCTTC.

This clone showed up many times. This rearrangement joins TRBV7-9 to TRBJ2-1, with D maybe TRBD2 (5 bases). The V end was cut by 3 bases, the J end by 0 bases, with 6 bases between. The V gene's germline CDR1 is SEHNR and CDR2 FQNEAQ (reference sequence). The CDR3 runs 14 residues. CDR3 nucleotide sequence: TGTGCCAGCAGCTTGGAGGACTCCTACAATGAGCAGTTCTTC. Encoded protein: CASSLEDSYNEQFF. Full variable domain (remainder filled in from reference TRBV7-9 and TRBJ2-1): DTGVSQNPRHKITKRGQNVTFRCDPISEHNRLYWYRQTLGQGPEFLTYFQNEAQLEKSRLLSDRFSAERPKGSFSTLEIQRTEQGDSAMYLCASSLEDSYNEQFFGPGTRLTVL.

V gene TRBV28 combines with J gene TRBJ1-2, with D unclear. Germline lookup yields CDR1 MDHEN and CDR2 SYDVKM. This CDR3 is built from 13 residues. V dropped 7 bases and J dropped 8 bases, with 17 bases sitting between them. This chain's CDR3 is CASKVHGSEGYTF. The DNA of the CDR3 is TGTGCCAGCAAGGTTCACGGGTCGGAAGGCTACACCTTC.

To note about this clone: One end of the junction varies from germline; a read error may be responsible. The chain carries TRBV18 and TRBJ2-7; D is possibly TRBD1 (6 bases). The germline V gene encodes CDR1 KGHSH and CDR2 LQKENI. CDR3 length: 15 residues. CDR3 bases: TGTGCCAGCTCAGCAACCACAGGACAGCCCTACGCGCAGTACTTC. It yields the protein CASSATTGQPYAQYF. The entire variable domain, with the rest obtained from reference TRBV18 and TRBJ2-7, is as follows: NAGVMQNPRHLVRRRGQEARLRCSPMKGHSHVYWYRQLPEEGLKFMVYLQKENIIDESGMPKERFSAEFPKEGPSILRIQQVVRGDSAAYFCASSATTGQPYAQYFGPGTRLTVT.

This clone came up many times. The chain combines TRBV20-1 with TRBJ2-7, with D perhaps TRBD1 or TRBD2 (5 bases each). Per germline, CDR1 DFQATT and CDR2 SNEGSKA (reference sequence). There are 13 residues in the CDR3. The V end was cut by 3 bases, the J end by 4 bases, with 13 bases between. The CDR3 DNA follows: TGCAGTGCTAGGGGGGTGGCGGGTTACGAGCAGTACTTC. Its translation: CSARGVAGYEQYF.

Many counts were recorded for this clone. The same CDR3 is also encoded by other DNA sequences in this sample. The chain employs TRBV11-1 and TRBJ2-5; 7 positions agree with TRBD1. Looked up from germline, CDR1 is SGHAT and CDR2 is FQDESV (reference sequence). With 3 bases clipped from V and 5 bases from J, the junction kept 6 bases outside the gene matches. The CDR3 spans 14 residues. DNA for the CDR3: TGTGCCAGCAGCTTGGGCAGGGGGTCGGAGACCCAGTACTTC. Its protein product is CASSLGRGSETQYF.

This clone has at least ten counts. The CDR3 spells CASSTGGSGNTIYF. CDR3 nucleotides: TGCGCCAGCAGCACAGGTGGCTCTGGAAACACCATATATTTT. V is TRBV5-1 and J is TRBJ1-3; the D gene is possibly TRBD1 (5 bases). The CDR3 extends over 14 amino acids. Per the germline V gene, CDR1 is SGHRS and CDR2 is YFSETQ. V lost 4 bases, J lost 0 bases, and 8 bases lay in between.

This clone was seen ten or more times. CDR3 loop: CASSPPETQYF. The CDR3 nucleotides read TGTGCCAGCTCCCCCCCCGAGACCCAGTACTTC. This chain joins TRBV18 and TRBJ2-5; D is unclear. V was clipped by 6 bases and J by 5 bases, with 7 bases between them. Germline CDR1 and CDR2: KGHSH and LQKENI. The CDR3 spans 11 residues.

This clone was seen repeatedly, ten times or more. This chain connects TRBV7-9 to TRBJ2-5; D is uncertain. Germline CDR1 is SEHNR and CDR2 is FQNEAQ (reference sequence). Trimming pared 1 base from V and 1 base from J, leaving 10 bases between. This CDR3 comprises 15 residues. CDR3 sequence: CASSLVGRGQETQYF. The CDR3 DNA is TGTGCCAGCAGCTTAGTTGGGCGCGGCCAAGAGACCCAGTACTTC.

The chain uses TRBV10-3 and TRBJ2-7; no definite D call. Germline V gene lookup returns CDR1 ENHRY and CDR2 SYGVKD. V was shortened by 2 bases and J by 0 bases, with 5 bases between the two germline ends. The CDR3 loop spans 13 amino acids. CDR3 DNA sequence: TGTGCCATCAGTGAGGTCGTCTCCTACGAGCAGTACTTC. Protein product: CAISEVVSYEQYF.

Many counts were recorded for this clone. A read error may explain this, as a much larger clone is one base away. The sample holds other DNA sequences that translate to the same CDR3. This chain joins TRBV19 and TRBJ1-5, with TRBD1 as a possible D gene (5 bases). CDR3 length: 13 residues. CDR1 is LNHDA, CDR2 SQIVND, per germline (reference sequence). The CDR3 DNA reads TGTGCCAGTAGTCCAAGGGGCAATCAGCCCCAACATTTT. It specifies CASSPRGNQPQHF.

This clone was picked up many times. The J gene is TRBJ2-2, the V gene TRBV10-1; a possible D gene is TRBD1 (5 bases). Germline values: CDR1 WNHNN, CDR2 SYGVQD (reference sequence). The CDR3 totals 20 residues. Between the trimmed V and J ends, which lost 3 bases and 2 bases, there was a span of 25 bases. The CDR3, as DNA: TGCGCCAGCAGTGACTCAATTTGGGGCGCGAAAGGGCCCAACACCGGGGAGCTGTTTTTT. It codes for CASSDSIWGAKGPNTGELFF.

As to this clone: A junction boundary mismatches the germline segment, possibly from a read error. The chain carries TRBV6-2 or TRBV6-3 and TRBJ1-2; tentative D call: TRBD1 (5 bases). The CDR3 covers 13 residues. Germline V gives CDR1 MNHEY, CDR2 SVGEGT. The CDR3: CASIYKGFYGYTF. CDR3 DNA sequence: TGTGCCAGCATTTACAAGGGGTTCTACGGCTACACCTTC.

This clone was seen at least ten times. The genes are TRBV6-1 and TRBJ1-2; perhaps TRBD1 as D (6 bases). The CDR3 sequence is 14 residues long. Trimming took off 5 bases at V and 5 bases at J, with 15 bases between the two ends. Per germline, CDR1 MNHNS and CDR2 SASEGT. DNA for the CDR3: TGTGCCAGCAGTTCACAGGGACTTGAATATGGCTACACCTTC. This translates into CASSSQGLEYGYTF.

This clone was recorded at least ten times. V and J are TRBV7-2 and TRBJ2-1, with TRBD2 matching 7 bases. The germline gives CDR1 SGHTA, CDR2 FQGNSA. V dropped 3 bases and J dropped 2; count of bases not matched to a gene: 4. This CDR3 has 15 amino acids. The CDR3 is CASSFGGRAYNEQFF. The CDR3 region has the DNA TGTGCCAGCAGCTTTGGAGGGAGGGCCTACAATGAGCAGTTCTTC.

This clone appeared many times. J is TRBJ1-5 and V is TRBV2; 9 nucleotides align to TRBD1. The CDR3 is made up of 13 amino acids. CDR1 and CDR2 from the germline V gene are SNHLY and FYNNEI. Germline trimming cut 6 bases from V and 7 bases from J; bases unmatched to any gene: 4. Here the CDR3 reads CASRGQGKQPQHF. The CDR3 bases are TGTGCCAGCAGGGGACAGGGAAAACAGCCCCAGCATTTT. The whole variable domain, remainder taken from reference TRBV2 and TRBJ1-5, is EPEVTQTPSHQVTQMGQEVILRCVPISNHLYFYWYRQILGQKVEFLVSFYNNEISEKSEIFDDQFSVERPDGSNFTLKIRSTKLEDSAMYFCASRGQGKQPQHFGDGTRLSIL.

J is TRBJ2-7 and V is TRBV6-1, with a weak D call TRBD2 (6 bases). The CDR3 runs 14 residues. V lost 8 bases, J lost 9 bases, and 23 bases lay in between. Per the germline V gene, CDR1 is MNHNS and CDR2 is SASEGT. CDR3 DNA sequence: TGTGCCAGCTGGACCTCCGGGACTTCCGAGGGGCAGTACTTC. Translated, it gives CASWTSGTSEGQYF.

This clone was recorded many times. The chain carries TRBV4-1 and TRBJ2-7; 11 nucleotides line up with TRBD2. Germline V CDR1 and CDR2: MGHRA, YSYEKL. The CDR3 totals 17 residues. With 3 bases clipped from V and 4 bases from J, the junction kept 11 bases outside the gene matches. CDR3 residues: CASSHKRPSGRQYEQYF. CDR3 DNA sequence: TGCGCCAGCAGCCATAAGAGGCCTAGCGGGAGGCAGTACGAGCAGTACTTC.

V is TRBV6-2 or TRBV6-3 and J is TRBJ2-7, with 9 bases lining up with TRBD2. The CDR3 length is 16 residues. Germline CDR1 and CDR2: MNHEY and SVGEGT. Trimming took 6 bases from V and 3 from J; bases not matched to a gene: 12. In nucleotides, the CDR3 is TGTGCCAGCAGGCCACAGGGAACTAGCGGGCTCTACGAGCAGTACTTC. It encodes CASRPQGTSGLYEQYF.

There are many counts of this clone. The chain employs TRBV18 and TRBJ1-5; D perhaps matches TRBD1 (5 bases). Trimming shortened V by 1 base and J by 0 bases, and 16 bases separated the two germline ends. The CDR3 runs 18 residues. Germline V CDR1 and CDR2: KGHSH, LQKENI. The CDR3 region has the DNA TGTGCCAGCTCACCACGGGGGACGACGACTTATAGCAATCAGCCCCAGCATTTT. This translates into CASSPRGTTTYSNQPQHF.

The sample holds many counts of this clone. This chain uses TRBV6-1 with TRBJ1-1, with D hard to call. Germline V lookup: CDR1 MNHNS, CDR2 SASEGT. Trimming shortened V by 1 base and J by 6 bases, and 12 bases separated the two germline ends. This CDR3 has 14 amino acids. The CDR3 is CASSEGEDPAEAFF. CDR3 coding DNA: TGTGCCAGCAGTGAAGGGGAGGACCCTGCTGAAGCTTTCTTT.

Ten or more counts support this clone. The genes are TRBV10-3 and TRBJ2-7; D gene uncertain. Germline CDR1 and CDR2: ENHRY and SYGVKD. The CDR3 has 14 amino acids. V lost 4 bases and J 0 bases, leaving 10 bases between the germline ends. CDR3 in amino acids: CAISGPDDSYEQYF. In DNA form, the CDR3 reads TGTGCCATCAGTGGACCGGACGACTCCTACGAGCAGTACTTC.

In its sample, this clone was seen many times. Different DNA sequences within this sample yield the same CDR3. The gene calls are TRBV27 and TRBJ1-5, with 7 bases that match TRBD1. CDR3 length: 14 residues. Per the germline V gene, CDR1 is MNHEY and CDR2 is SMNVEV (reference sequence). V lost 3 bases and J lost 6; bases outside the gene matches: 5. The CDR3 region is CASSLGRDSQPQHF. Written as DNA, the CDR3 is TGTGCCAGCAGTTTGGGCAGGGACAGTCAGCCCCAGCATTTT.

This clone was counted at least ten times. This chain links TRBV7-9 with TRBJ2-3; 7 bases are a match to TRBD2. CDR3 length: 14 amino acids. The V segment lost 5 bases and the J segment 5 bases; nucleotides outside the gene matches: 7. The germline V gene has CDR1 SEHNR and CDR2 FQNEAQ (reference sequence). CDR3 protein: CASSPLGEGDTQYF. CDR3 bases: TGTGCCAGCAGCCCTTTAGGGGAGGGAGATACGCAGTATTTT.

This clone came up many times. The V call is TRBV20-1, the J call TRBJ1-3; D is possibly TRBD1 (6 bases). CDR3 length: 15 residues. Germline CDR1 reads DFQATT; CDR2 reads SNEGSKA (reference sequence). Trimming stripped 1 base from V and 0 bases from J, with 10 bases between. Written as DNA, the CDR3 is TGCAGTGCTAGAGTCCAGGGGAGCTCTGGAAACACCATATATTTT. It specifies CSARVQGSSGNTIYF.